The source of this T cell receptor beta chain is a study of T cell responses to AZD1222 COVID-19 vaccine. Study-level points and caveats: Females outnumbered males among donors, who were mostly white British; clonal diversity was possibly underestimated. Spike was spanned by vaccine-associated CD4 TCRs, which were dominant at 160-218 and 743-854. Regions left unmutated in variants are reportedly the target of nearly half of spike-specific TCRs.

A word on this clone: No antigen is known for it.

Germline CDR1 is SGDLS and CDR2 is YYNGEE. The CDR3 covers 15 residues. After removal of 0 bases from V and 5 bases from J, the junction contained 4 bases not matched to a gene. Second doses were pooled across both intervals (about 4 or about 12 weeks). The method was immunoSEQ multiplex PCR; TCRdb's version includes in-frame clones alone and lacks a portion of them. The table records about 69,000 clones, 75% to 90% of them present only once. The sequence was collected from an adult who received the AZD1222 COVID-19 vaccine. This sequence joins TRBV9 and TRBJ2-2, with 7 bases matching TRBD1. Source: peripheral blood, taken 28 days after the second AZD1222 dose. DNA for the CDR3: TGTGCCAGCAGCGTAGGTGGGACAGTAACCGGGGAGCTGTTTTTT. Protein sequence: CASSVGGTVTGELFF.